This TCR beta chain was observed in a study of cytomegalovirus exposure and HLA in healthy donors (dated by TCRdb to between 2016 and 2019). For the study in its entirety: According to an earlier analysis of 550 to 750 of the donors, about 179 million T cells yielded roughly 110 million unique TCR beta sequences and 276 Gb of sequence data. An early release covering roughly 580 HLA-typed donors comprised 250 to 350 gigabases of sequencing data and some 79 million unique TCR sequences. The genetic ancestry cluster associated with self-reported Caucasian donors included around four fifths of the 300 to 400 genotyped donors. The study aimed to test whether signatures of past pathogen exposure could be identified by cataloging public T cell receptors. The T cell repertoires of some 700 subjects were profiled by immunosequencing and related to cytomegalovirus serostatus. A separate validation cohort of roughly 120 different subjects was used in addition to the roughly 720-subject first cohort. High-throughput TCR immunosequencing, statistical association of individual TCRs with disease status, and machine learning were combined to predict cytomegalovirus infection status. In a later analysis, previously published TCR beta repertoires from 500 to 750 donors were re-analyzed and high-resolution HLA genotyping was added so that TCR occurrence patterns could be studied. Rather than using new phenotypic data, the later analysis identified candidate immune exposures from TCR beta sequences and from how often those sequences occurred across donors. To decide whether each TCR beta V gene segment behaved as functional or pseudogenic, an earlier analysis of some 600 of the donors relied on high-throughput TCR beta sequencing. Donor age, sex, ethnicity and CMV serostatus were compiled together with the repertoire data. Genome-wide SNP genotypes for about 55% of the roughly 670 donors were used in a later genetic analysis, which treated that subset as a discovery cohort. Every repertoire in the discovery cohort had been generated on one and the same sequencing platform. HLA typing covered class I and class II loci at four-digit resolution. Typing coverage varied by locus: roughly 629-640 donors for A, B, C, DRB1 and DQB1; roughly 510 for DQA1; 606 for DPA1; around 450 for DPB1. Four to six DR-DQ haplotypes were handled as single units for association and clustering, since linkage in the cohort was strong. Among roughly 400 genotyped donors of the cohort, an average of approximately 240,000 unique TCR beta nucleotide sequences were sequenced per donor, around a sixth of them non-productive. Summary of the overall study and its limitations: The cohort was sequenced for TCR beta chains only, and without alpha or paired-chain data the features that could be detected were limited. It was suggested by the authors that the approach could potentially be generalized to other disease states and immunological phenotypes. Linkage disequilibrium might explain the correlated functional status among segregating V segments, but an unknown experimental factor could not be ruled out. A cluster of highly shared sequence variants was judged likely to represent a technical artifact of the sequencing pipeline. Most TCR sequences were observed very rarely across donors, whereas some public TCRs were present in many individuals. Because the 87-base-pair reads could not distinguish some IMGT-functional V segments, including TRBV6-2 and TRBV6-3, those segments were excluded. A further reported finding was that TCR beta sequences accurately predicted the HLA-A and HLA-B alleles for most subjects in the first cohort. Roughly uniform sequencing depth across donors was assumed in presence/absence analyses, although this assumption may not hold. HLA typing was unavailable for some donors at each locus, so association tests used only the typed subset. In vitro tests confirmed that a few of the cytomegalovirus-associated TCR beta chains recognize cytomegalovirus antigens. At a false discovery rate of 0.05, a later analysis linked 15,000 to 20,000 TCR beta sequences to specific HLA alleles. When HLA alleles, especially DR and DQ, strongly co-occurred, TCR associations were difficult to assign to individual alleles. The study listed 150 to 200 TCR beta chains as associated with cytomegalovirus. The classifier was reported to diagnose cytomegalovirus status with high specificity and sensitivity in both the original and validation cohorts. A later genetic analysis associated a missense DCLRE1C variant with V-gene and J-gene trimming of TCR beta chains, and an independent cohort replicated the association. Broadly in line with IMGT annotations, most TCR beta V segments showed up in productive rearrangements about 87% or about 30% of the time in an earlier analysis of several hundred of the donors. In a later analysis, several top co-occurrence clusters were reported to appear linked to parvovirus B19, influenza, CMV and Epstein-Barr virus. Compared with the roughly 720-donor mean, donors in an Asian-associated ancestry cluster had fewer N-insertions in productive TCRs, according to a later genetic analysis. In a later analysis, most CMV-associated TCR beta chains were found to appear HLA-restricted, with HLA associations seemingly driven largely by CMV exposure. In a later analysis, HLA-associated TCR beta chains were found to be more clonally expanded and to have lower generation probabilities than equally common non-associated chains. Because counts were too low, approximately 18 rarely observed V segments, including chromosome 9 orphons, were excluded from the earlier analysis of some 590 of the donors. In a later analysis, TCR association rates were found to vary across HLA loci, with the most associated TCRs seen for DRB1 alleles and the fewest for HLA-C alleles. For the cohort, immune exposure information was limited to CMV serostatus.

The cohort was made up of approximately 670 healthy bone marrow donors. Cohort members were all nominally healthy when sampled, although unrecorded immune exposures were likely present. The donor tested CMV seropositive, placing the donor among the 290 or so seropositive members of the cohort. Each donor provided a peripheral blood sample, and peripheral blood mononuclear cells were used for TCR beta sequencing. Genomic DNA was extracted from the blood cell samples with the Qiagen DNeasy Blood Extraction Kit. As regards this clone: The antigen this receptor binds is unknown. No qualities accompany the bases; no much larger clone lies one base away.

Library preparation employed the immunoSEQ multiplex PCR assay. For the multiplex PCR, a mixture combining 60 forward primers for TCR Vbeta segments and 13 reverse primers for TCR Jbeta segments was used. A multiplex PCR assay on genomic DNA amplified the CDR3 region of rearranged TCR beta genes. On the Illumina HiSeq System, the amplified TCR beta libraries were sequenced as 87-base-pair reads. In the authors' own workflow: A later analysis counted approximately 74 million unique TCR beta chains across the 666 repertoires, and around 12 million of these chains were shared by at least two donors. Raw reads were error-corrected and collapsed into unique sequences by a nearest-neighbor algorithm in which closely related sequences were merged to remove PCR and sequencing errors. CDR3 sequences were aligned to IMGT reference sequences to assign V, D and J gene segments. For a sequence to be retained, a match of at least six nucleotides to both a V gene segment and a J gene segment was required. A rearrangement was called productive if the CDR3 had no stop codons and remained in frame with V and J, and every other rearrangement was called non-productive. CDR3 was defined according to IMGT convention as the region running from the second conserved V-encoded cysteine to the conserved J-encoded phenylalanine. The earlier analysis of 500 to 650 of the donors excluded any sequence lacking an unambiguous match to a single V gene segment. In an earlier analysis of some 590 of the donors, a V segment was called functional when productive rearrangements were above 56.7%, and segregating when the standard deviation between donors exceeded 5%. A statistical classification framework was developed to diagnose cytomegalovirus status using the catalog of TCR beta chain sequences. V and J gene assignment, in a later analysis, came from comparing TCR nucleotide sequences with IMGT/GENE-DB human TR gene sequences. A later analysis assigned CDR3 sequences and most-parsimonious VDJ recombination scenarios with the TCRdist pipeline. A later analysis defined each TCR beta chain by its CDR3 amino acid sequence plus V-gene family, and excluded reads lacking a unique V-gene family. In a later analysis, approximately 590 highly shared, low-generation-probability nucleotide sequences were removed to address suspected cross-contamination and a sequencing artifact. A later analysis calculated a clonal expansion index for each public chain from normalized within-repertoire ranks of inferred template counts. Generation probabilities in a later analysis came from a VDJ recombination model fitted to out-of-frame rearrangements, and those results were checked against IGoR. In a later analysis, TCR-TCR, TCR-HLA and TCR-CMV co-occurrence was scored with hypergeometric tests, and a repertoire-size bias correction was applied to TCR pairs. False discovery rates were estimated in a later analysis by permuting HLA or CMV assignments 20 times. A later analysis grouped co-occurring TCRs with DBSCAN, adding TCRdist sequence similarity when clustering within HLA-allele-positive subsets. For co-occurrence clustering, repertoires with fewer than 30,000 or more than 120,000 public chains were excluded, along with four to six repertoires with anomalous nucleotide sharing. Drawn from immuneACCESS, this table holds only the in-frame rearrangements with V and J called that TCRdb kept. Clones are partly lost; checked studies trace under half to an unresolved V gene and leave the rest unexplained. The V and J calls and clone size are taken from that table; D and trimming were inferred from the DNA. This sample comprises approximately 180,000 clones, 80% of them detected only once. The ten largest clones add up to about 7% of the sample.

The CDR3 goes from the cysteine to the phenylalanine over 13 residues. The DNA shown is the 39-base CDR3, in frame from base 1. Trimming at the junction amounts to 1 base on V and 6 bases on J, and the germline ends lie 9 bases apart. For CDR1 and CDR2, the germline V gene lists SGHRS and YFSETQ. The clonotype originates from a man in his thirties or forties in good health and CMV-seropositive. The specimen was PBMCs. Recombination connected TRBV5-1 to TRBJ2-3; the D gene cannot be named for sure. The CDR3 region reads CASSLISRDTQYF. The nucleotides are TGCGCCAGCAGCTTGATTTCGCGCGATACGCAGTATTTT. Where the CDR3 stops, the reference TRBV5-1 and TRBJ2-3 genes take over; the full variable domain is KAGVTQTPRYLIKTRGQQVTLSCSPISGHRSVSWYQQTPGQGLQFLFEYFSETQRNKGNFPGRFSGRQFSNSRSEMNVSTLELGDSALYLCASSLISRDTQYFGPGTRLTVL.